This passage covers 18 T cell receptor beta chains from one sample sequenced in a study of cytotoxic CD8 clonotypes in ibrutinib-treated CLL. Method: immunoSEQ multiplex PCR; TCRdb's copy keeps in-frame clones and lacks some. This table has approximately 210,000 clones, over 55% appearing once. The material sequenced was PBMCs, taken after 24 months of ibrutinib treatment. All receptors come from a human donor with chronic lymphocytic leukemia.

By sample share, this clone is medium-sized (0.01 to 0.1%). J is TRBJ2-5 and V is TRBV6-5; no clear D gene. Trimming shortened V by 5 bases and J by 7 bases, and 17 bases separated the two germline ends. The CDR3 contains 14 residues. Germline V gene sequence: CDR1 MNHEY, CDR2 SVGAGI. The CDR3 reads CASSEEVFRRTQYF. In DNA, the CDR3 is TGTGCCAGCAGTGAAGAGGTATTTCGGCGGACCCAGTACTTC.

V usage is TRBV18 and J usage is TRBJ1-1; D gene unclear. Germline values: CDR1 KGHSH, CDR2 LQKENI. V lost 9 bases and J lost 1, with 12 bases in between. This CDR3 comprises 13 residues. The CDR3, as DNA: TGTGCCAGTAAGGATCAGAAGAACACTGAAGCTTTCTTT. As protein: CASKDQKNTEAFF.

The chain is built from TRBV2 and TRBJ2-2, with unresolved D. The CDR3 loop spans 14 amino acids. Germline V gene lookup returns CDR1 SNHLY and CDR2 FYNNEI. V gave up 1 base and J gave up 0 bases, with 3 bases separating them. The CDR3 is CASSEDANTGELFF. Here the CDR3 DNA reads TGTGCCAGCAGTGAAGATGCGAACACCGGGGAGCTGTTTTTT.

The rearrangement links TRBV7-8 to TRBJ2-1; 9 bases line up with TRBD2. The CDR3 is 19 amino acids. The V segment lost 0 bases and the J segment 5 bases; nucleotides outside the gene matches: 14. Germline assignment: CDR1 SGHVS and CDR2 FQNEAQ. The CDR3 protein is CASSLALSYASGKDNEQFF. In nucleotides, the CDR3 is TGTGCCAGCAGCTTAGCGCTAAGTTATGCTAGCGGGAAGGACAATGAGCAGTTCTTC.

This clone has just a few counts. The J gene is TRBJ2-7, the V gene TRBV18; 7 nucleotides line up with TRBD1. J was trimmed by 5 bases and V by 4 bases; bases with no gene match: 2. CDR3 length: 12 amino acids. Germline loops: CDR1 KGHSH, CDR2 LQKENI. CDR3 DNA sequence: TGTGCCAGCTCACTTGGGACAGACGAGCAGTACTTC. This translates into CASSLGTDEQYF.

This CDR3 reads CASSFGGPNNEQFF. The CDR3, as DNA: TGCGCCAGCAGCTTCGGCGGGCCCAACAATGAGCAGTTCTTC. The rearrangement joins TRBV5-1 to TRBJ2-1, with D perhaps TRBD2 (5 bases). The CDR3 is 14 residues long. The germline CDR1 and CDR2 sequences are SGHRS and YFSETQ. Trimming took off 2 bases at V and 5 bases at J, with 11 bases between the two ends.

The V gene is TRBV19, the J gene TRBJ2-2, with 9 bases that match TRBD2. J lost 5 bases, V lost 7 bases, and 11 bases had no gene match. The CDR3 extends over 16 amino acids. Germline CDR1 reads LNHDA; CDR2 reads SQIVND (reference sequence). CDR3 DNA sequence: TGTGCCAGTACCCTCGGTGCGGGAGGGGTTACCGGGGAGCTGTTTTTT. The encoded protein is CASTLGAGGVTGELFF. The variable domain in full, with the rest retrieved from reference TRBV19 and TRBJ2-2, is DGGITQSPKYLFRKEGQNVTLSCEQNLNHDAMYWYRQDPGQGLRLIYYSQIVNDFQKGDIAEGYSVSREKKESFPLTVTSAQKNPTAFYLCASTLGAGGVTGELFFGEGSRLTVL.

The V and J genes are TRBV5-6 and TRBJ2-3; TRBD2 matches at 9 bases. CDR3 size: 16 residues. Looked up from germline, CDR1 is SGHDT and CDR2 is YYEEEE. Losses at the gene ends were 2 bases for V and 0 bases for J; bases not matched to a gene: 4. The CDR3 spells CASSFRTSASTDTQYF. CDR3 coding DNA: TGTGCCAGCAGCTTCCGGACTAGCGCGAGCACAGATACGCAGTATTTT.

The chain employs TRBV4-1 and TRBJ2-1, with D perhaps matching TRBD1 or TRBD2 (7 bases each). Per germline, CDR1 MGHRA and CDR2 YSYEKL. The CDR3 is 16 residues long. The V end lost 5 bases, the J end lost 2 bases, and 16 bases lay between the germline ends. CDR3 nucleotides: TGCGCCAGCAGCTGGCGGGGGCAGGGGGCCTACAATGAGCAGTTCTTC. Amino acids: CASSWRGQGAYNEQFF.

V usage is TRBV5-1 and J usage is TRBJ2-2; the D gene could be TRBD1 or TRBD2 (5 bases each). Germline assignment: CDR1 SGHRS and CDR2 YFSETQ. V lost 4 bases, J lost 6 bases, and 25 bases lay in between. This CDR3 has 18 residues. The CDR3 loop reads CASSRRVGTQVSPGELFF. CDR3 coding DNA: TGCGCCAGCAGCCGCCGAGTGGGGACGCAAGTTAGTCCCGGGGAGCTGTTTTTT.

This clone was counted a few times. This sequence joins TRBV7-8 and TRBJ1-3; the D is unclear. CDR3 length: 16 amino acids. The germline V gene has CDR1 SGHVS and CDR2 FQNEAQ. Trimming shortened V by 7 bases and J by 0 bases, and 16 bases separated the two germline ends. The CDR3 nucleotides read TGTGCCAGCAACCCCCGATACGGAAGCTCTGGAAACACCATATATTTT. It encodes CASNPRYGSSGNTIYF.

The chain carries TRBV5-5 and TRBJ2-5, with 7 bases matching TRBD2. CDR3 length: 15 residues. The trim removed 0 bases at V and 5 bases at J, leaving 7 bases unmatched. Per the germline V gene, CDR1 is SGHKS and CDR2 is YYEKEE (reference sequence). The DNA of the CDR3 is TGTGCCAGCAGCTTGGGGGCGGGAGTTCGGGAGACCCAGTACTTC. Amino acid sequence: CASSLGAGVRETQYF.

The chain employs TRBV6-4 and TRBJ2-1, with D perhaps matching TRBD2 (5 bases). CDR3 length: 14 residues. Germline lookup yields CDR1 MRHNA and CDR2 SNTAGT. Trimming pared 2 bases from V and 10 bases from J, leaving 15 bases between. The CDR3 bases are TGTGCCAGCAGTGACCCATCGCGGGTAACGGAGCAGTTCTTC. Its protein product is CASSDPSRVTEQFF.

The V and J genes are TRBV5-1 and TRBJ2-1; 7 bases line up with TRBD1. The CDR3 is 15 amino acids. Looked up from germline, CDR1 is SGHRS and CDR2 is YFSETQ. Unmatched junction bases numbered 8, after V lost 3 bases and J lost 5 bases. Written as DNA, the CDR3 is TGCGCCAGCAGCTCGGTTCGGACAGGACACAATGAGCAGTTCTTC. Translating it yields CASSSVRTGHNEQFF. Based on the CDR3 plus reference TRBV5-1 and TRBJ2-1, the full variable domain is KAGVTQTPRYLIKTRGQQVTLSCSPISGHRSVSWYQQTPGQGLQFLFEYFSETQRNKGNFPGRFSGRQFSNSRSEMNVSTLELGDSALYLCASSSVRTGHNEQFFGPGTRLTVL.

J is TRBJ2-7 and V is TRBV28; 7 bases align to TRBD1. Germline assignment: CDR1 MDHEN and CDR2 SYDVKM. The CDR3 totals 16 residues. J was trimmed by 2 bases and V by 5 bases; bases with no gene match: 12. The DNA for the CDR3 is TGTGCCAGCAGTCGACTAAACAGGGGAGCCCCCTACGAGCAGTACTTC. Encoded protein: CASSRLNRGAPYEQYF. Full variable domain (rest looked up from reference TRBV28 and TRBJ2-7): DVKVTQSSRYLVKRTGEKVFLECVQDMDHENMFWYRQDPGLGLRLIYFSYDVKMKEKGDIPEGYSVSREKKERFSLILESASTNQTSMYLCASSRLNRGAPYEQYFGPGTRLTVT.

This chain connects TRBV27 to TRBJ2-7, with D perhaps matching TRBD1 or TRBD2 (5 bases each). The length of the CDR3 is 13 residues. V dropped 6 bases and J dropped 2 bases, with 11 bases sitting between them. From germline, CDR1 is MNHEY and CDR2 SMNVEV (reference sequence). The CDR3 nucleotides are TGTGCCAGCAGCAGGGACCGGACCTACGAGCAGTACTTC. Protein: CASSRDRTYEQYF.

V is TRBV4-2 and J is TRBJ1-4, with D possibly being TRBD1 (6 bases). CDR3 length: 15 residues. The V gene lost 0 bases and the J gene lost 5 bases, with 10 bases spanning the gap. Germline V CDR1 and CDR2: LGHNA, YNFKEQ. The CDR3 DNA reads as TGTGCCAGCAGCCAAGAATTACAGGGAAATGAAAAACTGTTTTTT. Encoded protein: CASSQELQGNEKLFF.

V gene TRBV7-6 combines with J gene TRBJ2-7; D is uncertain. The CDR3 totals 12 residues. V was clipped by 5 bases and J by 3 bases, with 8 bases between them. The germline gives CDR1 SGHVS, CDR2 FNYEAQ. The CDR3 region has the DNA TGTGCCAGCAGCCCAAATAACTACGAGCAGTACTTC. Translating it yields CASSPNNYEQYF.